The 5 T cell receptor beta chains below all came from one sample that was sequenced in a study of T cell clones after liver transplantation (dated by TCRdb to the late 2010s). The time point label corresponds to: pre-transplant. Receptors were amplified or captured by the immunoSEQ multiplex PCR assay. Here the immuneACCESS table is served through TCRdb, limited to in-frame sequences with V and J called. Missing clones are a known gap in these copies; in checked studies unresolved V genes cover under half, and the rest lacks a known reason. Across this sample there are 45,000 to 55,000 clones, with less than 85% seen only once. The ten largest account for roughly 8.1% of the sample. Sample: CD4+ T cells from blood, taken before liver transplant. The receptor source for this set is a human donor who received a liver transplant.

J is TRBJ2-1 and V is TRBV4-1; D not resolved. V was trimmed by 3 bases and J by 0 bases, leaving 9 bases between them. Germline CDR1 reads MGHRA; CDR2 reads YSYEKL. CDR3 length equals 15 residues. CDR3 amino acids: CASSHRLSSYNEQFF. CDR3 sequence (DNA): TGCGCCAGCAGCCACCGACTGAGCTCCTACAATGAGCAGTTCTTC.

V and J are TRBV7-2 and TRBJ1-2, with D perhaps TRBD1 (5 bases). The CDR3 is 18 amino acids. Germline loops: CDR1 SGHTA, CDR2 FQGNSA. Trimming removed 4 bases at V and 7 bases at J, with 28 bases between. For the CDR3, the DNA is TGTGCCAGCAGCTCGGTTAATATAGCAAGGGGCTATGGCGTTGGCTACACCTTC. It translates to CASSSVNIARGYGVGYTF.

This rearrangement joins TRBV12-5 to TRBJ1-1; no reliable D call. Germline CDR1 reads LGHNT; CDR2 reads FRNRAP. CDR3 length: 12 amino acids. Between the trimmed V and J ends, which lost 6 bases and 10 bases, there was a span of 15 bases. The CDR3 DNA reads TGTGCTAGTGGCCTCCCCGGTGGGCCAGCTTTCTTT. Its protein is CASGLPGGPAFF.

This chain joins TRBV19 and TRBJ2-5, with a weak D call TRBD1 (6 bases). Germline CDR1 reads LNHDA; CDR2 reads SQIVND (reference sequence). The CDR3 covers 15 residues. The V gene lost 3 bases and the J gene lost 4 bases, with 15 bases spanning the gap. The CDR3 protein is CASSIGQGIGETQYF. In DNA, the CDR3 is TGTGCCAGTAGTATTGGCCAGGGGATTGGAGAGACCCAGTACTTC.

The chain combines TRBV6-5 with TRBJ1-4; D unclear. From germline, CDR1 is MNHEY and CDR2 SVGAGI. The ends were cut back, 9 bases at V and 2 bases at J, with 13 bases in the middle. CDR3 length equals 14 residues. CDR3 bases: TGTGCCAGTAAATTAGCAACCACTAATGAAAAACTGTTTTTT. This encodes CASKLATTNEKLFF.